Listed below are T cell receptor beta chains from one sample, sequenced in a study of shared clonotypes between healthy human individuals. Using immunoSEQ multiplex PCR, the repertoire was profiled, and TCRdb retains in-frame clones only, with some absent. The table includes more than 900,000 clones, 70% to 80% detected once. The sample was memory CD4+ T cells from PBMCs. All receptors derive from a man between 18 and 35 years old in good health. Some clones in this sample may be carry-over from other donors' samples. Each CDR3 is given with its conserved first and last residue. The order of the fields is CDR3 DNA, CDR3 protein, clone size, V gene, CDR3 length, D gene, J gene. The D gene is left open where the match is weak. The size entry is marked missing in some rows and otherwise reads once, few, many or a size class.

CDR3 DNA: TGTGCCAGCACGAGACAGTCGAGCTCCTACAATGAGCAGTTCTTC; CDR3 protein: CASTRQSSSYNEQFF; clone size: NA; V gene: TRBV7-2; CDR3 length: 15; D gene: NA; J gene: TRBJ2-1
CDR3 DNA: TGTGCCAGTAGCGCTCAATTGCTGGCCGGCTACACCTTC; CDR3 protein: CASSAQLLAGYTF; clone size: once; V gene: TRBV19; CDR3 length: 13; D gene: NA; J gene: TRBJ1-2
CDR3 DNA: TGTGCCAGCAGCTTATTCCAGCACTCTGGAAACACCATATATTTT; CDR3 protein: CASSLFQHSGNTIYF; clone size: NA; V gene: TRBV7-2; CDR3 length: 15; D gene: NA; J gene: TRBJ1-3
CDR3 DNA: TGTGCCAGTGGGGGCAGGGGGACCTACGAGCAGTACTTC; CDR3 protein: CASGGRGTYEQYF; clone size: NA; V gene: TRBV6-1; CDR3 length: 13; D gene: TRBD1; J gene: TRBJ2-7
CDR3 DNA: TGTGCCAGCAGCTTAGGGGCGACGCTAGATACGCAGTATTTT; CDR3 protein: CASSLGATLDTQYF; clone size: few; V gene: TRBV7-2; CDR3 length: 14; D gene: NA; J gene: TRBJ2-3
CDR3 DNA: TGTGCCAGCAGGGTAGCCACGCGGTCAACTAATGAAAAACTGTTTTTT; CDR3 protein: CASRVATRSTNEKLFF; clone size: NA; V gene: TRBV27; CDR3 length: 16; D gene: NA; J gene: TRBJ1-4
CDR3 DNA: TGTGCCAGCAGCCTAGGGCGGACCTCCTACAATGAGCAGTTCTTC; CDR3 protein: CASSLGRTSYNEQFF; clone size: NA; V gene: TRBV13; CDR3 length: 15; D gene: NA; J gene: TRBJ2-1
CDR3 DNA: TGTGCCATCAGTGAGACCCTGGGGGGCTACACCTTC; CDR3 protein: CAISETLGGYTF; clone size: few; V gene: TRBV10-3; CDR3 length: 12; D gene: NA; J gene: TRBJ1-2
CDR3 DNA: TGTGCCACAGGCTCTTGGACACCCCATCAGCCCCAGCATTTT; CDR3 protein: CATGSWTPHQPQHF; clone size: NA; V gene: TRBV28; CDR3 length: 14; D gene: NA; J gene: TRBJ1-5
CDR3 DNA: TGTGCCAGCAGCCCGCCGGGGGGCATGAACACTGAAGCTTTCTTT; CDR3 protein: CASSPPGGMNTEAFF; clone size: NA; V gene: TRBV11-2; CDR3 length: 15; D gene: NA; J gene: TRBJ1-1
CDR3 DNA: TGCGCCAGCAGCCCCAGGACCGTAGCGGGAGGTCCCGAGCAGTACTTC; CDR3 protein: CASSPRTVAGGPEQYF; clone size: NA; V gene: TRBV5-1; CDR3 length: 16; D gene: TRBD2; J gene: TRBJ2-7
CDR3 DNA: TGTGCCAGCAGCTTAGTACGGCGGAGCGGAATGAACACTGAAGCTTTCTTT; CDR3 protein: CASSLVRRSGMNTEAFF; clone size: once; V gene: TRBV11-2; CDR3 length: 17; D gene: NA; J gene: TRBJ1-1
CDR3 DNA: TGTGCCAGCAGTGAATGGAATGGCTACACCTTC; CDR3 protein: CASSEWNGYTF; clone size: NA; V gene: TRBV6-1; CDR3 length: 11; D gene: NA; J gene: TRBJ1-2
CDR3 DNA: TGTGCCAGCAGCGCGACCGGGACTAGCATCTACGAGCAGTACTTC; CDR3 protein: CASSATGTSIYEQYF; clone size: once; V gene: TRBV9; CDR3 length: 15; D gene: TRBD2; J gene: TRBJ2-7
CDR3 DNA: TGTGCTAGCAGTACGAGCGGGAGAGAGACCCAGTACTTC; CDR3 protein: CASSTSGRETQYF; clone size: NA; V gene: TRBV28; CDR3 length: 13; D gene: TRBD2; J gene: TRBJ2-5
CDR3 DNA: TGCGCCAGCAGCTCCCTATTTTTTAGCGGGAGGGCCAACAATGAGCAGTTCTTC; CDR3 protein: CASSSLFFSGRANNEQFF; clone size: NA; V gene: TRBV5-1; CDR3 length: 18; D gene: TRBD2; J gene: TRBJ2-1
CDR3 DNA: TGTGCCATCAGCGGGATAGCGGGTACAGATACGCAGTATTTT; CDR3 protein: CAISGIAGTDTQYF; clone size: NA; V gene: TRBV10-3; CDR3 length: 14; D gene: TRBD2; J gene: TRBJ2-3
CDR3 DNA: TGTGCCAGCAGAGCGGACGGGGGCAATCAGCCCCAGCATTTT; CDR3 protein: CASRADGGNQPQHF; clone size: NA; V gene: TRBV2; CDR3 length: 14; D gene: NA; J gene: TRBJ1-5
CDR3 DNA: TGCGCCAGCAGCCAACGCACTCTAGGGGTCATGAACACTGAAGCTTTCTTT; CDR3 protein: CASSQRTLGVMNTEAFF; clone size: NA; V gene: TRBV4-1; CDR3 length: 17; D gene: NA; J gene: TRBJ1-1
CDR3 DNA: TGCGCCAGCAGCTACGGAGGGCCGGGAAGGTACAATGAGCAGTTCTTC; CDR3 protein: CASSYGGPGRYNEQFF; clone size: NA; V gene: TRBV5-1; CDR3 length: 16; D gene: NA; J gene: TRBJ2-1
CDR3 DNA: TGTGCCAGCAGTTTTGTTCCAGTCGCCGGGGAGCTGTTTTTT; CDR3 protein: CASSFVPVAGELFF; clone size: NA; V gene: TRBV27; CDR3 length: 14; D gene: NA; J gene: TRBJ2-2
CDR3 DNA: TGCGCCAGCAGCCAAGAGGCAGGACTTTATCAGCCCCAGCATTTT; CDR3 protein: CASSQEAGLYQPQHF; clone size: NA; V gene: TRBV4-1; CDR3 length: 15; D gene: NA; J gene: TRBJ1-5
CDR3 DNA: TGTGCCAGCTCACCACCTACCAGCGGGACCTACGAGCAGTACTTC; CDR3 protein: CASSPPTSGTYEQYF; clone size: NA; V gene: TRBV18; CDR3 length: 15; D gene: TRBD2; J gene: TRBJ2-7
CDR3 DNA: TGTGCCATCAGTCCGGGACTAGCGGGAGGACAAGAGACCCAGTACTTC; CDR3 protein: CAISPGLAGGQETQYF; clone size: once; V gene: TRBV10-3; CDR3 length: 16; D gene: TRBD2; J gene: TRBJ2-5
CDR3 DNA: TGTGCCAGCAGCTTAGTACAGGGCCGTACCCACGAGCAGTACTTC; CDR3 protein: CASSLVQGRTHEQYF; clone size: NA; V gene: TRBV7-2; CDR3 length: 15; D gene: NA; J gene: TRBJ2-7
CDR3 DNA: TGCGCCAGCAGCTTGGGTGGAACGAACACTGAAGCTTTCTTT; CDR3 protein: CASSLGGTNTEAFF; clone size: NA; V gene: TRBV5-1; CDR3 length: 14; D gene: NA; J gene: TRBJ1-1
CDR3 DNA: TGTGCCACCGACCGAGCGGGCGCAAACACCGGGGAGCTGTTTTTT; CDR3 protein: CATDRAGANTGELFF; clone size: NA; V gene: TRBV2; CDR3 length: 15; D gene: NA; J gene: TRBJ2-2
CDR3 DNA: TGTGCCTGGAGTGCAGGGCCCTCTGAAGCTTTCTTT; CDR3 protein: CAWSAGPSEAFF; clone size: few; V gene: TRBV30; CDR3 length: 12; D gene: NA; J gene: TRBJ1-1
CDR3 DNA: TGTGCCTGGAGTGTAGGCCTAGCGGGAGCTAGAGAGACCCAGTACTTC; CDR3 protein: CAWSVGLAGARETQYF; clone size: few; V gene: TRBV30; CDR3 length: 16; D gene: TRBD2; J gene: TRBJ2-5
CDR3 DNA: TGTGCCAGCAGCTTGGGACAGGGCTGGAGCACAGATACGCAGTATTTT; CDR3 protein: CASSLGQGWSTDTQYF; clone size: NA; V gene: TRBV7-2; CDR3 length: 16; D gene: TRBD1; J gene: TRBJ2-3
CDR3 DNA: TGCGCCAGCAGCCAAGCCGGCGTGAACACTGAAGCTTTCTTT; CDR3 protein: CASSQAGVNTEAFF; clone size: NA; V gene: TRBV4-3; CDR3 length: 14; D gene: NA; J gene: TRBJ1-1